Below are 24 T cell receptor beta chains sequenced from a single sample in a study of Graves' ophthalmopathy and Graves' hyperthyroidism. RNA transcripts were the template, and TCR beta CDR3 regions were amplified from them. The library came from an HTBI-primed first-round RT-PCR and a second-round multiplex PCR. Each CDR3 protein is one row after TCRdb ran MiXCR on the multiplex PCR reads. Of some 410,000 distinct CDR3 sequences in the sample, more than 20% were seen once. Sequences were obtained from peripheral blood. The receptors originated from a woman under 30 with stable Graves' hyperthyroidism.

This clonotype was seen repeatedly, ten times or more. CDR3 coding DNA: TGTGCCAGCAGTTGGGGGACAGAGAGAGAGACCCAGTACTTC. Translated: CASSWGTERETQYF. This chain uses TRBV12-3 or TRBV12-4 with TRBJ2-5; 7 positions match TRBD1. This CDR3 comprises 14 residues. The V gene end was trimmed by 4 bases and the J gene end by 4 bases; junction bases not matched to a gene: 6.

V gene TRBV12-3 or TRBV12-4 combines with J gene TRBJ1-2, with D hard to call. V was trimmed by 5 bases and J by 1 base, leaving 11 bases between them. The CDR3 sequence is 14 residues long. The CDR3 nucleotides are TGTGCCAGCAGTGGCCCCCAGTTTAACTATGGCTACACCTTC. Translating it yields CASSGPQFNYGYTF.

In its sample, this clonotype was seen many times. The CDR3 DNA is TGTGCCAGCAGGCCACAGATATCTGGGGCCAACGTCCTGACTTTC. It specifies CASRPQISGANVLTF. The J gene is TRBJ2-6, the V gene TRBV6-2 or TRBV6-3; unclear D gene. This CDR3 region has 15 residues. Germline CDR1 reads MNHEY; CDR2 reads SVGEGT. Trimming took 6 bases from V and 1 from J, leaving 10 bases between them.

At least ten counts were recorded for this clonotype. The chain uses TRBV10-2 and TRBJ1-6; D gene uncertain. Germline CDR1 and CDR2: WSHSY and SAAADI. Trimming left V 5 bases short and J 12 bases short, with 14 bases between. The CDR3 length is 13 residues. For the CDR3, the DNA is TGCGCCAGCAGTCAAGGCTACGGGCGACCCCTCCACTTT. Its protein is CASSQGYGRPLHF.

This clonotype was found many times. One base away lies a much larger clone, so this may be a sequencing read error. The chain recombines TRBV24-1 with TRBJ2-5; 8 bases match TRBD2. There are 16 residues in the CDR3. Germline V gene data show CDR1 as KGHDR and CDR2 as SFDVKD. CDR3 nucleotides: TGTGCCACCAGTGAACCTCGACTAGCGCTGCAAGAGACCAAGTACTTC. Amino acid sequence: CATSEPRLALQETKYF.

The chain joins TRBV11-1 to TRBJ1-1; a possible D gene is TRBD1 (5 bases). Germline-derived CDR1 and CDR2 are SGHAT and FQDESV (reference sequence). CDR3 length equals 16 residues. Trimming cost V 1 base and J 1 base, with 13 bases left between them. The CDR3 sequence: CASSLELRGWNTEAFF. In DNA, the CDR3 is TGTGCCAGCAGCTTAGAGTTGCGGGGCTGGAACACTGAAGCTTTCTTT.

This clonotype was recorded at least ten times. The rearrangement joins TRBV4-2 to TRBJ1-3; TRBD1 is a possible D gene (6 bases). V was cut by 4 bases and J by 0 bases, with 22 bases left in between. The germline CDR1 and CDR2 sequences are LGHNA and YNFKEQ. The CDR3 has 19 amino acids. CDR3 sequence reads: CASSRGASLTWGSGNTIYF. In DNA form, the CDR3 reads TGTGCCAGCAGCCGGGGGGCGTCGCTAACGTGGGGCTCTGGAAACACCATATATTTT.

This clonotype was seen many times. The V gene is TRBV10-3, the J gene TRBJ1-1; D not resolved. V lost 2 bases to trimming and J lost 1 base, with 8 bases between them. CDR1 is ENHRY and CDR2 is SYGVKD in the germline V gene. The CDR3 sequence is 14 residues long. As DNA, the CDR3 is TGTGCCATCAGTGAGACCGGTGGGAACACTGAAGCTTTCTTT. Amino acid sequence: CAISETGGNTEAFF.

This clonotype was detected many times. The CDR3, as DNA: TGTGCCATCAGTGGAGGAGCGGGAGGTTTGTACGAGCAGTACTTC. As protein: CAISGGAGGLYEQYF. This sequence joins TRBV10-3 and TRBJ2-7, with 9 positions matching TRBD2. Germline CDR1 ENHRY, CDR2 SYGVKD. With V trimmed by 4 bases and J by 4 bases, 8 bases remained unmatched. The CDR3 runs 15 residues.

This clonotype was seen ten or more times. This sequence joins TRBV6-1 and TRBJ1-2; possible D gene TRBD1, 6 bases. The V end lost 6 bases, the J end lost 5 bases, and 19 bases lay between the germline ends. CDR1 and CDR2 (germline): MNHNS, SASEGT. The CDR3 runs to 15 residues. The CDR3 coding sequence is TGTGCCAGCAGGGAGCAGGGGCGCTTCGGATATGGCTACACCTTC. Protein sequence: CASREQGRFGYGYTF.

In this sample, this clonotype turned up a few times. The chain carries TRBV28 and TRBJ2-4, with D possibly TRBD2 on 5 matching bases. The CDR3 totals 16 residues. The ends were cut back, 7 bases at V and 1 base at J, with 17 bases in the middle. Germline values: CDR1 MDHEN, CDR2 SYDVKM. CDR3: CASTPPARGAKNIQYF. In DNA form, the CDR3 reads TGTGCCAGCACCCCCCCGGCCAGAGGGGCCAAAAACATTCAGTACTTC.

This clonotype was detected ten times or more. The chain uses TRBV30 and TRBJ2-7; D gene uncertain. The CDR3 length is 10 residues. The V end was cut by 5 bases, the J end by 3 bases, with 5 bases between. Germline CDR1 GTSNPN, CDR2 SVGIG (reference sequence). CDR3 region: CAWGIYEQYF. In DNA, the CDR3 is TGTGCCTGGGGCATCTACGAGCAGTACTTC.

This clonotype was counted between two and nine times. This sequence joins TRBV2 and TRBJ2-5, with TRBD1 matching over 7 bases. Germline trimming cut 7 bases from V and 1 base from J; bases unmatched to any gene: 3. The CDR3 loop spans 13 amino acids. Germline V gives CDR1 SNHLY, CDR2 FYNNEI. The CDR3 sequence is CASTGTVQETQYF. CDR3 bases: TGTGCCAGCACCGGGACAGTCCAAGAGACCCAGTACTTC.

Here the CDR3 reads CASSKPGQGAGAFF. CDR3 DNA: TGTGCCAGCAGCAAACCGGGACAGGGGGCTGGCGCTTTCTTT. The J gene is TRBJ1-1, the V gene TRBV11-2; 12 positions match TRBD1. From germline, CDR1 is SGHAT and CDR2 FQNNGV. V shed 5 bases and J 11 bases; nucleotides not matched to a gene: 9. The CDR3 extends over 14 amino acids.

This clonotype was counted between two and nine times. The J gene is TRBJ1-6, the V gene TRBV2; perhaps TRBD1 as D (6 bases). With 5 bases removed from V and 8 bases from J, the gap between germline ends came to 13 bases. Germline loops: CDR1 SNHLY, CDR2 FYNNEI. The length of the CDR3 is 14 residues. This CDR3 reads CASSPRTVDSPLHF. CDR3 coding DNA: TGTGCCAGCAGTCCCCGGACAGTCGATTCACCCCTCCACTTT. Complete variable domain (other parts from reference TRBV2 and TRBJ1-6): EPEVTQTPSHQVTQMGQEVILRCVPISNHLYFYWYRQILGQKVEFLVSFYNNEISEKSEIFDDQFSVERPDGSNFTLKIRSTKLEDSAMYFCASSPRTVDSPLHFGNGTRLTVT.

J is TRBJ2-7 and V is TRBV28; tentatively, D is TRBD1 or TRBD2 (5 bases each). Deletions cut 4 bases from V and 3 bases from J, with 13 bases between. The length of the CDR3 is 14 residues. Germline-derived CDR1 and CDR2 are MDHEN and SYDVKM. For the CDR3, the DNA is TGTGCCAGCAGTTCCGTCAGGGAGTTCTACGAGCAGTACTTC. Its translation: CASSSVREFYEQYF.

At least ten counts were recorded for this clonotype. The rearrangement links TRBV12-3 or TRBV12-4 to TRBJ1-1; a possible D gene is TRBD1 (6 bases). V lost 7 bases and J lost 2, with 14 bases in between. CDR3 length: 14 residues. The CDR3 sequence is CASIRDRTNTEAFF. The DNA of the CDR3 is TGTGCCAGCATCCGTGACAGGACCAACACTGAAGCTTTCTTT.

The chain uses TRBV6-2 or TRBV6-3 and TRBJ2-6; weak D call: TRBD1 (5 bases). The CDR3 covers 18 residues. V gave up 7 bases and J gave up 2 bases, with 21 bases separating them. Per germline, CDR1 MNHEY and CDR2 SVGEGT. This chain's CDR3 is CASTRALQGGAGANVLTF. Here the CDR3 DNA reads TGTGCCAGCACCCGGGCGTTGCAGGGCGGAGCTGGGGCCAACGTCCTGACTTTC.

This clonotype was seen ten or more times. The J gene is TRBJ1-1, the V gene TRBV6-2 or TRBV6-3, with a possible D match to TRBD1 (6 bases). CDR1 and CDR2 from the germline V gene are MNHEY and SVGEGT. V was shortened by 6 bases and J by 1 base, with 12 bases between the two germline ends. The CDR3 is made up of 14 amino acids. CDR3 loop: CASSVTGRNTEAFF. The CDR3, as DNA: TGTGCCAGCAGCGTGACAGGACGGAACACTGAAGCTTTCTTT.

This clonotype has ten or more counts. The J gene is TRBJ2-7, the V gene TRBV28, with D perhaps TRBD1 (6 bases). Trimming stripped 1 base from V and 2 bases from J, with 9 bases between. The CDR3 totals 14 residues. Germline assignment: CDR1 MDHEN and CDR2 SYDVKM. CDR3 DNA: TGTGCCAGCAGTTTATCAGGGGTGGCCTACGAGCAGTACTTC. Translation gives CASSLSGVAYEQYF.

This clonotype came up a few times. This chain links TRBV11-1 with TRBJ2-4; 9 bases agree with TRBD1. The V gene's germline CDR1 is SGHAT and CDR2 FQDESV (reference sequence). The CDR3 sequence is 18 residues long. Germline trimming cut 0 bases from V and 14 bases from J; bases unmatched to any gene: 20. The CDR3 here is CASSLAPPGQGYGRIKYF. CDR3 nucleotides: TGTGCCAGCAGCTTAGCACCCCCGGGACAGGGTTATGGGAGGATTAAGTACTTC.

The rearrangement links TRBV10-1 to TRBJ2-2; D not resolved. The germline V gene has CDR1 WNHNN and CDR2 SYGVQD (reference sequence). This CDR3 region has 11 residues. V lost 7 bases, J lost 2 bases, and 2 bases lay in between. CDR3 protein: CASKNTGELFF. The CDR3 coding sequence is TGCGCCAGCAAAAACACCGGGGAGCTGTTTTTT.

This clonotype was detected ten times or more. The gene calls are TRBV28 and TRBJ1-2, with D hard to call. Germline-derived CDR1 and CDR2 are MDHEN and SYDVKM. The CDR3 totals 13 residues. V was clipped by 4 bases and J by 13 bases, with 19 bases between them. CDR3 in DNA: TGTGCCAGCAGTTCGGGTAGACGGACCCGAGGCACCTTC. Translated, it gives CASSSGRRTRGTF.

This clonotype occurred a few times. Here the CDR3 DNA reads TGTGCCAGCAGTTTATGGCAGGAGAAAAACATTCAGTACTTC. Residues: CASSLWQEKNIQYF. The chain is built from TRBV28 and TRBJ2-4; no firm D call. Deletions cut 0 bases from V and 4 bases from J, with 7 bases between. Germline V gene lookup returns CDR1 MDHEN and CDR2 SYDVKM. The CDR3 is 14 amino acids.